This entry is about one T cell receptor beta chain. The CDR3 length is 11 residues. Germline V CDR1 and CDR2: SGHDT, YYEEEE. V was pared by 4 bases and J by 4 bases, with 6 bases between. Measured with immunoSEQ multiplex PCR; TCRdb has only the in-frame clones, and not every one. The sample contains around 220,000 clones, around 81% of which appear only once. The data derive from a study of blood T cell repertoires in COVID-19. Study-wide context: COVID-19 samples collected from the United States, Italy and Spain covered acute and convalescent phases.

The study drew participants aged roughly 18 to 89 years from 20 to 30 US areas. This chain uses TRBV5-6 with TRBJ2-7; D is ambiguous. Input material: PBMCs or T cells enriched from blood (not recorded which). The sequence was collected from a woman aged 40 to 50 with acute COVID-19. The CDR3 protein is CASSLKYEQYF. In DNA, the CDR3 is TGTGCCAGCAGCCTAAAGTACGAGCAGTACTTC.